Listed below are T cell receptor beta chains from one sample, sequenced in a study of CD8+CD57+ T cells in acquired aplastic anemia. TCRdb used MiXCR to reprocess the reads, holding one entry per CDR3 protein. The sample contains roughly 80,000 distinct CDR3 sequences, about 70% of which appear only once. The sample was sorted CD4+, CD8+, or CD8+CD57+ T cells (not recorded which) from PBMCs. All receptors derive from a human donor with aplastic anemia. Both conserved end residues are part of each CDR3. D genes are given only for firm matches. Part of the rows lack a size; the others show once, few, many or a class for expanded clones.

v_gene: TRBV5-1; abundance: .; d_gene: .; j_gene: TRBJ2-7; CDR3aa: CASSLNGPSGGYEQYF; CDR3nt: TGCGCCAGCAGCTTGAATGGCCCAAGTGGCGGCTACGAGCAGTACTTC
v_gene: TRBV10-3; abundance: many; d_gene: TRBD1; j_gene: TRBJ1-5; CDR3aa: CAISESTGSWSGPQHF; CDR3nt: TGTGCCATCAGTGAGTCGACAGGGTCCTGGTCGGGGCCCCAGCATTTT
v_gene: TRBV29-1; abundance: few; d_gene: .; j_gene: TRBJ1-1; CDR3aa: CSVAWGRTFF; CDR3nt: TGCAGCGTTGCGTGGGGGCGAACTTTCTTT
v_gene: TRBV15; abundance: .; d_gene: .; j_gene: TRBJ2-5; CDR3aa: CATSRGGPEETQYF; CDR3nt: TGTGCCACCAGCAGAGGGGGTCCCGAGGAGACCCAGTACTTC
v_gene: TRBV20-1; abundance: .; d_gene: TRBD2; j_gene: TRBJ2-7; CDR3aa: CSARSGTLSSYEQYF; CDR3nt: TGCAGTGCGAGGAGCGGGACCCTCAGCTCCTACGAGCAGTACTTC
v_gene: TRBV29-1; abundance: .; d_gene: .; j_gene: TRBJ1-1; CDR3aa: CSVGPSWEAFF; CDR3nt: TGCAGCGTTGGCCCATCGTGGGAAGCTTTCTTT
v_gene: TRBV29-1; abundance: .; d_gene: .; j_gene: TRBJ1-1; CDR3aa: CSPPGGITEAFF; CDR3nt: TGCAGCCCCCCGGGAGGGATAACTGAAGCTTTCTTT
v_gene: TRBV10-1; abundance: .; d_gene: TRBD2; j_gene: TRBJ2-5; CDR3aa: CASSESGSGVQETQYF; CDR3nt: TGCGCCAGCAGTGAGTCGGGTAGCGGGGTCCAAGAGACCCAGTACTTC
v_gene: TRBV16; abundance: .; d_gene: TRBD1; j_gene: TRBJ2-7; CDR3aa: CASSQPDRGTYGQYF; CDR3nt: TGTGCCAGCAGCCAACCCGACAGGGGGACCTACGGGCAGTACTTC
v_gene: TRBV9; abundance: few; d_gene: .; j_gene: TRBJ1-3; CDR3aa: CASSSPVGRRPNF; CDR3nt: TGTGCCAGCAGCTCCCCGGTGGGGAGGCGACCAAATTTT
v_gene: TRBV4-2; abundance: .; d_gene: TRBD1; j_gene: TRBJ2-2; CDR3aa: CASSPGTGDTGELFF; CDR3nt: TGTGCCAGCAGTCCCGGGACAGGAGACACCGGGGAGCTGTTTTTT
v_gene: TRBV15; abundance: .; d_gene: .; j_gene: TRBJ1-4; CDR3aa: CATSRVTGYEKLFF; CDR3nt: TGTGCCACCAGCAGAGTTACGGGTTATGAAAAACTGTTTTTT
v_gene: TRBV2; abundance: .; d_gene: .; j_gene: TRBJ1-2; CDR3aa: CASKGNYGYTF; CDR3nt: TGTGCCAGCAAGGGTAACTATGGCTACACCTTC
v_gene: TRBV2; abundance: .; d_gene: .; j_gene: TRBJ1-5; CDR3aa: CASSRTEGQHF; CDR3nt: TGTGCCAGCAGTAGGACAGAGGGACAGCATTTT
v_gene: TRBV6-1; abundance: .; d_gene: TRBD1; j_gene: TRBJ1-5; CDR3aa: CASSRDRAQPQHF; CDR3nt: TGTGCCAGCAGCCGGGACAGGGCTCAGCCCCAGCATTTT
v_gene: TRBV20-1; abundance: few; d_gene: .; j_gene: TRBJ1-1; CDR3aa: CSASPGVGDTEAFF; CDR3nt: TGCAGTGCTAGCCCCGGGGTCGGGGACACTGAAGCTTTCTTT
v_gene: TRBV10-3; abundance: few; d_gene: .; j_gene: TRBJ2-3; CDR3aa: CAIRGQSTDTQYF; CDR3nt: TGTGCCATCAGAGGACAGAGCACAGATACGCAGTATTTT
v_gene: TRBV19; abundance: .; d_gene: .; j_gene: TRBJ1-6; CDR3aa: CASSTNRDSPLHF; CDR3nt: TGTGCCAGTAGTACAAACAGGGATTCACCCCTCCACTTT
v_gene: TRBV2; abundance: .; d_gene: .; j_gene: TRBJ2-5; CDR3aa: CAITETQYF; CDR3nt: TGTGCCATAACAGAGACCCAGTACTTC
v_gene: TRBV9; abundance: .; d_gene: .; j_gene: TRBJ1-1; CDR3aa: CASSVATWSEAFF; CDR3nt: TGTGCCAGCAGCGTAGCTACTTGGTCTGAAGCTTTCTTT
v_gene: TRBV19; abundance: .; d_gene: .; j_gene: TRBJ1-2; CDR3aa: CASSTQGGPYGYTF; CDR3nt: TGTGCCAGTAGTACACAGGGCGGACCCTATGGCTACACCTTC
v_gene: TRBV9; abundance: .; d_gene: .; j_gene: TRBJ1-2; CDR3aa: CASSVGNRTPNYGYTF; CDR3nt: TGTGCCAGCAGCGTAGGCAACAGAACACCTAACTATGGCTACACCTTC
v_gene: TRBV10-3; abundance: few; d_gene: .; j_gene: TRBJ1-6; CDR3aa: CAIRGDGNSPLHF; CDR3nt: TGTGCCATCAGAGGGGATGGTAATTCACCCCTCCACTTT
v_gene: TRBV5-6; abundance: .; d_gene: TRBD2; j_gene: TRBJ2-1; CDR3aa: CASSLFGGEYNEQFF; CDR3nt: TGTGCCAGCAGCTTGTTCGGGGGGGAATACAATGAGCAGTTCTTC
v_gene: TRBV11-2; abundance: .; d_gene: TRBD2; j_gene: TRBJ2-1; CDR3aa: CASSRLAGVGNEQFF; CDR3nt: TGTGCCAGCAGCAGACTAGCGGGAGTTGGTAATGAGCAGTTCTTC
v_gene: TRBV19; abundance: .; d_gene: .; j_gene: TRBJ1-6; CDR3aa: CASSTQRQASVLHF; CDR3nt: TGTGCCAGTAGTACCCAAAGACAGGCTTCAGTACTCCACTTT
v_gene: TRBV7-8; abundance: .; d_gene: .; j_gene: TRBJ1-2; CDR3aa: CASSLDPNNPYGYTF; CDR3nt: TGTGCCAGCAGCCTCGACCCTAACAATCCCTATGGCTACACCTTC
v_gene: TRBV3-1; abundance: once; d_gene: TRBD1; j_gene: TRBJ1-6; CDR3aa: CASSPETGWGSPLHF; CDR3nt: TGTGCCAGCAGCCCGGAGACAGGGTGGGGCTCACCCCTCCACTTT
v_gene: TRBV7-9; abundance: .; d_gene: .; j_gene: TRBJ1-6; CDR3aa: CASSPRTINSPLHF; CDR3nt: TGTGCCAGCAGCCCCCGGACAATCAATTCACCCCTCCACTTT
v_gene: TRBV25-1; abundance: .; d_gene: .; j_gene: TRBJ1-4; CDR3aa: CASSSSYLATNEKLFF; CDR3nt: TGTGCCAGCAGTTCCAGCTACCTTGCAACTAATGAAAAACTGTTTTTT
v_gene: TRBV20-1; abundance: few; d_gene: TRBD1; j_gene: TRBJ1-6; CDR3aa: CSARDTQGLGGSPLHF; CDR3nt: TGCAGTGCTAGAGATACACAGGGGTTGGGAGGTTCACCCCTCCACTTT
v_gene: TRBV20-1; abundance: .; d_gene: .; j_gene: TRBJ1-5; CDR3aa: CSARSGNQPQHF; CDR3nt: TGCAGTGCTAGATCTGGCAATCAGCCCCAGCATTTT
v_gene: TRBV27; abundance: once; d_gene: .; j_gene: TRBJ2-7; CDR3aa: CASTMRANSYEQYF; CDR3nt: TGTGCCAGCACCATGCGGGCCAATTCCTACGAGCAGTACTTC
v_gene: TRBV7-9; abundance: few; d_gene: .; j_gene: TRBJ1-1; CDR3aa: CASSGTEAFF; CDR3nt: TGTGCCAGCAGCGGGACTGAAGCTTTCTTT
v_gene: TRBV12-3/TRBV12-4; abundance: .; d_gene: .; j_gene: TRBJ2-6; CDR3aa: CASSGRGSGANVLTF; CDR3nt: TGTGCCAGCAGTGGAAGGGGCTCTGGGGCCAACGTCCTGACTTTC
v_gene: TRBV10-3; abundance: .; d_gene: TRBD1; j_gene: TRBJ2-5; CDR3aa: CAISVGQITLQETQYF; CDR3nt: TGTGCCATCAGTGTGGGACAGATAACCCTCCAAGAGACCCAGTACTTC
v_gene: TRBV20-1; abundance: .; d_gene: TRBD1; j_gene: TRBJ1-6; CDR3aa: CSARDWRTGGNNSPLHF; CDR3nt: TGCAGTGCTAGAGATTGGAGGACAGGGGGCAATAATTCACCCCTCCACTTT
v_gene: TRBV19; abundance: .; d_gene: TRBD2; j_gene: TRBJ2-1; CDR3aa: CASSPTSGSHNEQFF; CDR3nt: TGTGCCAGTAGTCCTACTAGCGGGAGCCACAATGAGCAGTTCTTC
v_gene: TRBV7-2; abundance: .; d_gene: .; j_gene: TRBJ1-1; CDR3aa: CASSAQAEAFF; CDR3nt: TGTGCCAGCAGCGCGCAGGCTGAAGCTTTCTTT
v_gene: TRBV15; abundance: .; d_gene: TRBD1; j_gene: TRBJ2-2; CDR3aa: CATSATGGSGELFF; CDR3nt: TGTGCCACCAGCGCAACAGGGGGGTCCGGGGAGCTGTTTTTT
v_gene: TRBV7-6; abundance: .; d_gene: .; j_gene: TRBJ1-1; CDR3aa: CASSLGGPMNTEAFF; CDR3nt: TGTGCCAGCAGCTTAGGAGGTCCCATGAACACTGAAGCTTTCTTT
v_gene: TRBV2; abundance: few; d_gene: TRBD2; j_gene: TRBJ2-5; CDR3aa: CASSPSGDGIETQYF; CDR3nt: TGTGCCAGCAGCCCTAGCGGGGACGGGATAGAGACCCAGTACTTC
v_gene: TRBV4-3; abundance: .; d_gene: TRBD2; j_gene: TRBJ2-7; CDR3aa: CASSQDQSGLAGYEQYF; CDR3nt: TGCGCCAGCAGCCAAGATCAGTCGGGACTAGCGGGCTACGAGCAGTACTTC
v_gene: TRBV5-6; abundance: .; d_gene: .; j_gene: TRBJ1-2; CDR3aa: CASSFGRNDGYTF; CDR3nt: TGTGCCAGCAGCTTCGGCAGAAACGATGGCTACACCTTC
v_gene: TRBV10-3; abundance: .; d_gene: TRBD2; j_gene: TRBJ2-3; CDR3aa: CAISPKTSGSTDTQYF; CDR3nt: TGTGCCATCAGTCCAAAGACTAGCGGAAGCACAGATACGCAGTATTTT
v_gene: TRBV25-1; abundance: .; d_gene: .; j_gene: TRBJ2-7; CDR3aa: CASSNRVSSEQYF; CDR3nt: TGTGCCAGCAGTAACAGGGTCTCTTCCGAGCAGTACTTC
v_gene: TRBV11-2; abundance: .; d_gene: TRBD1; j_gene: TRBJ2-3; CDR3aa: CASSSRTGTGDTQYF; CDR3nt: TGTGCCAGCAGCTCGAGGACAGGGACGGGAGATACGCAGTATTTT